These 27 T cell receptor beta chains were all obtained from the same sample, sequenced in a study of T-cell reconstitution after alpha-beta-depleted transplantation in children. Unique molecular identifiers featured in how the TCRbeta library was prepared. Via MiXCR, TCRdb re-called the PCR reads, giving one row per CDR3 protein. This table has around 600,000 distinct CDR3 sequences, approximately 16% appearing once. The specimen comprised PBMCs from the stem cell graft donor, sampled from the stem cell graft. These TCRs come from a human donor who donated a stem cell graft to a child with acute myeloid leukemia.

This clonotype occurred many times. An end of the junction does not agree with germline; a read error may underlie this. The rearrangement uses TRBV9 and TRBJ2-7; D is perhaps TRBD2 (6 bases). This CDR3 comprises 16 residues. The germline gives CDR1 SGDLS, CDR2 YYNGEE. The CDR3 nucleotides are TGTGCCAGCAGCGTAGGCGGTGGGGACTTATCCTCCGAGCAGTACTTC. Protein: CASSVGGGDLSSEQYF.

The J gene is TRBJ2-2, the V gene TRBV7-2; no definite D call. This CDR3 contains 15 residues. Deletions cut 5 bases from V and 7 bases from J, with 17 bases between. CDR1 and CDR2 from the germline V gene are SGHTA and FQGNSA. CDR3 nucleotides: TGTGCCAGCAGCCAAGTCGGAGTGGTGAGCGGGGAGCTGTTTTTT. It translates to CASSQVGVVSGELFF.

This clonotype was seen only a few times. CDR3 protein: CASSLVEGPGSPLHF. The CDR3 bases are TGTGCCAGCAGCTTAGTGGAGGGACCCGGTTCACCCCTCCACTTT. The chain joins TRBV7-9 to TRBJ1-6, with a weak D call TRBD1 (5 bases). V was clipped by 1 base and J by 9 bases, with 13 bases between them. CDR1 SEHNR and CDR2 FQNEAQ come from the germline V gene (reference sequence). The CDR3 covers 15 residues.

In its sample, this clonotype was seen many times. This chain joins TRBV7-2 and TRBJ2-1; 11 bases match TRBD2. The CDR3 runs to 17 residues. V shed 5 bases and J 8 bases; nucleotides not matched to a gene: 14. Per germline, CDR1 SGHTA and CDR2 FQGNSA. For the CDR3, the DNA is TGTGCCAGCAGCCCGAGGTTAGCGGGGGGGCTTCTCCATGAGCAGTTCTTC. Its translation is CASSPRLAGGLLHEQFF.

This clonotype was detected many times. The genes are TRBV24-1 and TRBJ2-1, with D unclear. Germline-derived CDR1 and CDR2 are KGHDR and SFDVKD. Trimming left V 6 bases short and J 3 bases short, with 8 bases between. The CDR3 is 13 residues long. The CDR3 DNA is TGTGCCACCAGTCCAGGCAGCTACAATGAGCAGTTCTTC. Encoded protein: CATSPGSYNEQFF.

This clonotype was recorded many times. This sequence joins TRBV5-1 and TRBJ2-5; 8 bases map to TRBD2. V lost 4 bases and J lost 1; bases outside the gene matches: 3. The CDR3 is 14 residues long. Germline lookup yields CDR1 SGHRS and CDR2 YFSETQ. The CDR3: CASSTGTSQETQYF. The CDR3, as DNA: TGCGCCAGCAGCACGGGGACTAGCCAAGAGACCCAGTACTTC.

This clonotype was recorded many times. This chain connects TRBV20-1 to TRBJ1-1; weak D call: TRBD1 (5 bases). The CDR3 is 12 residues long. The germline gives CDR1 DFQATT, CDR2 SNEGSKA (reference sequence). Trimming left V 5 bases short and J 7 bases short, with 14 bases between. The CDR3 DNA is TGCAGTGCTCGAAATCGACAGCTTGAAGCTTTCTTT. It specifies CSARNRQLEAFF.

As regards this clonotype: Possible read error: a much larger clone is one base away. The genes are TRBV20-1 and TRBJ1-5; TRBD1 matches at 8 bases. The CDR3 contains 17 residues. CDR1 and CDR2 (germline): DFQATT, SNEGSKA (reference sequence). The chain's CDR3 is CCASDAQGALSNQPQHF. The CDR3, as DNA: TGCTGTGCTAGTGATGCTCAGGGGGCGTTGAGCAATCAGCCCCAGCATTTT.

The chain carries TRBV5-1 and TRBJ2-3; D might be TRBD1 (6 bases). V was clipped by 1 base and J by 3 bases, with 12 bases between them. The CDR3 contains 15 residues. Looked up from germline, CDR1 is SGHRS and CDR2 is YFSETQ. This CDR3 reads CASSLTGTGTDTQYF. The CDR3, as DNA: TGCGCCAGCAGCTTGACAGGGACGGGAACAGATACGCAGTATTTT. Full variable domain (outside the CDR3, taken from reference TRBV5-1 and TRBJ2-3): KAGVTQTPRYLIKTRGQQVTLSCSPISGHRSVSWYQQTPGQGLQFLFEYFSETQRNKGNFPGRFSGRQFSNSRSEMNVSTLELGDSALYLCASSLTGTGTDTQYFGPGTRLTVL.

Only a few counts were recorded for this clonotype. The J gene is TRBJ2-7, the V gene TRBV5-1, with D possibly being TRBD2 (6 bases). The CDR3 is made up of 15 amino acids. The V and J ends lost 3 bases and 3 bases respectively, with 16 bases between them. The germline V gene encodes CDR1 SGHRS and CDR2 YFSETQ. CDR3 DNA: TGCGCCAGCAGCTCCCTAGGAGGGGAGTACTACGAGCAGTACTTC. Translating gives CASSSLGGEYYEQYF.

This clonotype was recorded a few times. The chain joins TRBV20-1 to TRBJ2-3, with TRBD2 matching over 8 bases. Germline values: CDR1 DFQATT, CDR2 SNEGSKA (reference sequence). This CDR3 region has 15 residues. Trimming at V came to 0 bases and at J to 4 bases, leaving 6 bases not matched to a gene. CDR3 region: CSARERSGGADTQYF. The CDR3 coding sequence is TGCAGTGCTAGAGAACGAAGCGGGGGAGCAGATACGCAGTATTTT.

This clonotype appeared many times. The V and J genes are TRBV29-1 and TRBJ2-7; D not resolved. The CDR3 is 13 residues long. The V gene's germline CDR1 is SQVTM and CDR2 ANQGSEA. Trimming removed 5 bases at V and 0 bases at J, with 11 bases between. The CDR3 is CSVTNVNSYEQYF. CDR3 nucleotides: TGCAGCGTTACAAATGTCAACTCCTACGAGCAGTACTTC.

As to this clonotype: The conserved final phenylalanine or tryptophan is absent from the CDR3, which likely points to a read error. The rearrangement uses TRBV12-3 or TRBV12-4 and TRBJ2-3; tentatively, D is TRBD1 (5 bases). CDR3 length: 14 residues. The V gene lost 5 bases and the J gene lost 5 bases, with 14 bases spanning the gap. Written as DNA, the CDR3 is TGTGCCAGCAGTCGTTCGGCCACAGGAGATACGCAGTATATT. Its translation is CASSRSATGDTQYI.

This clonotype was seen repeatedly, ten times or more. Here the CDR3 reads CASSAKTIASPLHF. CDR3 nucleotide sequence: TGTGCCAGCAGTGCCAAGACGATAGCCTCACCCCTCCACTTT. The chain carries TRBV12-3 or TRBV12-4 and TRBJ1-6; D gene unclear. This CDR3 is 14 amino acids long. V dropped 5 bases and J dropped 10 bases, with 15 bases sitting between them.

As for this clonotype: Mismatch with germline at one junction end may stem from a read error. The V call is TRBV6-1, the J call TRBJ2-1, with 10 bases that match TRBD2. CDR3 length equals 15 residues. The germline V gene has CDR1 MNHNS and CDR2 SASEGT. The CDR3 DNA follows: TGTGCCAGCAGGGAAGCGGGGGGGCGTTACAATGAGCAGTTCTTC. Its translation: CASREAGGRYNEQFF.

Ten or more counts support this clonotype. The V gene is TRBV20-1, the J gene TRBJ2-3; the D call may be TRBD1 or TRBD2 (5 bases each). V was trimmed by 5 bases and J by 0 bases, leaving 15 bases between them. From germline, CDR1 is DFQATT and CDR2 SNEGSKA (reference sequence). The CDR3 length is 15 residues. The CDR3 region has the DNA TGCAGTGCTCCCGAGGGGATAATAAGCACAGATACGCAGTATTTT. Translation gives CSAPEGIISTDTQYF.

This clonotype turned up a few times. The rearrangement links TRBV5-1 to TRBJ2-3, with D unclear. CDR1 is SGHRS and CDR2 is YFSETQ in the germline V gene. Trimming took 4 bases from V and 8 from J, leaving 14 bases between them. The CDR3 contains 13 residues. CDR3 protein: CASSQDGLGTQYF. CDR3 DNA: TGCGCCAGCAGCCAGGATGGGCTAGGTACGCAGTATTTT.

The chain combines TRBV6-2 or TRBV6-3 with TRBJ1-5, with 9 bases lining up with TRBD1. The germline CDR1 and CDR2 sequences are MNHEY and SVGEGT. Trimming cost V 6 bases and J 6 bases; bases outside gene matches: 6. The CDR3 sequence is 14 residues long. In DNA form, the CDR3 reads TGTGCCAGCAGGCTACAGGGGGCGGCTCAGCCCCAGCATTTT. Protein product: CASRLQGAAQPQHF.

This clonotype was seen ten or more times. The V gene is TRBV10-3, the J gene TRBJ2-5; 7 nucleotides agree with TRBD1. With 6 bases clipped from V and 3 bases from J, the junction kept 4 bases outside the gene matches. Per germline, CDR1 ENHRY and CDR2 SYGVKD. The CDR3 runs 13 residues. The CDR3 is CAIRNRGEETQYF. Written as DNA, the CDR3 is TGTGCCATCAGAAACAGGGGTGAAGAGACCCAGTACTTC.

This clonotype was counted at least ten times. The genes are TRBV20-1 and TRBJ2-7; D is perhaps TRBD1 or TRBD2 (5 bases each). V was pared by 8 bases and J by 2 bases, with 10 bases between. CDR1 and CDR2 from the germline V gene are DFQATT and SNEGSKA (reference sequence). The CDR3 runs 11 residues. CDR3 in amino acids: CSTGRTYEQYF. CDR3 nucleotide sequence: TGCAGTACGGGACGGACCTACGAGCAGTACTTC.

This chain joins TRBV30 and TRBJ1-1, with 7 positions matching TRBD1. The CDR3 is made up of 13 amino acids. Per germline, CDR1 GTSNPN and CDR2 SVGIG (reference sequence). V lost 1 base to trimming and J lost 2 bases; unmatched junction nucleotides: 1. The CDR3 protein is CAWSGDRNTEAFF. CDR3 coding DNA: TGTGCCTGGAGTGGGGACAGAAACACTGAAGCTTTCTTT.

J is TRBJ2-5 and V is TRBV7-2; D assignment may be TRBD1 or TRBD2 (7 bases each). The CDR3 runs to 15 residues. The V end lost 5 bases, the J end lost 2 bases, and 15 bases lay between the germline ends. Germline CDR1 is SGHTA and CDR2 is FQGNSA. Here the CDR3 reads CASSPGGGIQETQYF. The CDR3 DNA follows: TGTGCCAGCAGCCCAGGGGGGGGGATTCAAGAGACCCAGTACTTC.

This clonotype was seen at least ten times. The genes are TRBV20-1 and TRBJ2-7; TRBD1 matches 8 bases. CDR1 DFQATT and CDR2 SNEGSKA come from the germline V gene (reference sequence). The CDR3 consists of 13 residues. Unmatched junction bases numbered 6, after V lost 4 bases and J lost 4 bases. The CDR3 nucleotides read TGCAGTGCTACTGCAGGGGGCATGTACGAGCAGTACTTC. It codes for CSATAGGMYEQYF.

The chain is built from TRBV4-3 and TRBJ1-6; D is unresolved. Germline V gene data show CDR1 as LGHNA and CDR2 as YSLEER. V was cut by 5 bases and J by 7 bases, with 15 bases left in between. CDR3 length: 15 amino acids. This CDR3 is CASSSRLTENSPLHF. The CDR3, as DNA: TGCGCCAGCAGCTCCAGGTTGACGGAAAATTCACCCCTCCACTTT.

This clonotype was detected many times. This chain links TRBV12-3 or TRBV12-4 with TRBJ2-3; perhaps TRBD2 as D (5 bases). Trimming took off 0 bases at V and 8 bases at J, with 9 bases between the two ends. The CDR3 totals 13 residues. CDR3: CASSLANGVTQYF. The CDR3 DNA is TGTGCCAGCAGTTTAGCGAACGGGGTTACGCAGTATTTT.

This clonotype was recorded at least ten times. The CDR3 is CAISETGFSGNTIYF. The CDR3, as DNA: TGTGCCATCAGTGAGACAGGGTTCTCTGGAAACACCATATATTTT. The chain combines TRBV10-3 with TRBJ1-3; D is possibly TRBD1 (6 bases). Germline CDR1 reads ENHRY; CDR2 reads SYGVKD. V was trimmed by 2 bases and J by 0 bases, leaving 8 bases between them. This CDR3 spans 15 amino acids.

The V gene is TRBV19, the J gene TRBJ2-3; 9 positions match TRBD2. The germline V gene encodes CDR1 LNHDA and CDR2 SQIVND (reference sequence). Trimming took 5 bases from V and 3 from J; bases not matched to a gene: 12. CDR3 size: 17 residues. CDR3 nucleotides: TGTGCCAGTAGTCCTCCCCCGCGGGGGGGGGGTACAGATACGCAGTATTTT. It specifies CASSPPPRGGGTDTQYF.